This T cell receptor beta chain was sequenced in a study of OX40 agonist ivuxolimab in advanced cancers. Whole-study results and caveats: At doses 0.1 to 3.0 mg/kg, CD4+ and CD8+ clones expanded.

V was shortened by 4 bases and J by 10 bases, with 14 bases between the two germline ends. CDR1 is SGDLS and CDR2 is YYNGEE in the germline V gene. The CDR3 sequence is 12 residues long. The study sampled blood at baseline, cycle 4 day 1, and cycle 7 day 1. Profiling relied on immunoSEQ multiplex PCR, and the TCRdb table lists in-frame clones only, not all of them. Of some 70,000 clones listed, more than 70% are singletons. For this clone: Its antigen is as yet unknown.

The chain joins TRBV9 to TRBJ1-1; possible D gene TRBD1, 5 bases. This receptor was obtained from an adult with an advanced solid tumor such as melanoma, head and neck, liver or kidney cancer. The specimen comprised CD4+ or CD8+ T cells sorted from blood, sampled in a trial of the OX40 agonist ivuxolimab. The CDR3 protein is CASSFLGEGAFF. CDR3 coding DNA: TGTGCCAGCAGCTTCTTAGGGGAGGGAGCTTTCTTT.